These 29 T cell receptor beta chains came from one sample sequenced in a study of PD-1 blockade in classical Hodgkin lymphoma. Relapse after autologous stem cell transplantation occurred in every patient, and brentuximab vedotin exposure varied. TCRdb's table, derived via immunoSEQ multiplex PCR, lists solely in-frame clones and lacks some. The sample includes approximately 98,000 clones, 80% to 90% of them seen just once. The sequencing used peripheral blood mononuclear cells (PBMCs), collected before the second cycle of nivolumab. These receptors originate from a human donor with classical Hodgkin lymphoma.

The J gene is TRBJ2-7, the V gene TRBV29-1; TRBD1 or TRBD2 may be the D gene (5 bases each). The CDR3 runs to 16 residues. The germline V gene encodes CDR1 SQVTM and CDR2 ANQGSEA. Trimming took off 4 bases at V and 5 bases at J, with 24 bases between the two ends. DNA of the CDR3: TGCAGCGTTGTAGGGGTCAGGGACCTTACCCGCCACGAGCAGTACTTC. Amino acids: CSVVGVRDLTRHEQYF.

The chain recombines TRBV4-2 with TRBJ2-1, with D perhaps given as TRBD1 or TRBD2 (5 bases each). The CDR3 length is 16 residues. The V end lost 4 bases, the J end lost 6 bases, and 19 bases lay between the germline ends. Germline-derived CDR1 and CDR2 are LGHNA and YNFKEQ. Here the CDR3 reads CASSPYLGERGNEQFF. The CDR3 nucleotides read TGTGCCAGCAGCCCGTATTTGGGGGAGAGAGGCAATGAGCAGTTCTTC.

The chain is built from TRBV6-5 and TRBJ2-7; 7 bases are a match to TRBD1. V dropped 2 bases and J dropped 5; count of bases not matched to a gene: 0. Germline CDR1 is MNHEY and CDR2 is SVGAGI. This CDR3 is 12 amino acids long. CDR3 bases: TGTGCCAGCAGTTACAGGGGGCACGAGCAGTACTTC. Protein: CASSYRGHEQYF.

J is TRBJ1-1 and V is TRBV15, with D perhaps matching TRBD1 (5 bases). The CDR3 loop spans 14 amino acids. Trimming took 0 bases from V and 8 from J, leaving 13 bases between them. The germline gives CDR1 LNHNV, CDR2 YYDKDF (reference sequence). The CDR3 DNA reads TGTGCCACCAGCAGAGATGAGGGGAGGAGGGAAGCTTTCTTT. It translates to CATSRDEGRREAFF.

This chain uses TRBV4-1 with TRBJ2-3; 8 nucleotides align to TRBD2. Germline CDR1 is MGHRA and CDR2 is YSYEKL. The CDR3 runs 16 residues. V shed 2 bases, J shed 2 bases, and the junction held 6 bases outside the gene matches. The CDR3 spells CASSQPSGLLTDTQYF. The CDR3 nucleotides read TGCGCCAGCAGCCAACCTAGCGGGCTACTCACAGATACGCAGTATTTT.

V is TRBV11-2 and J is TRBJ2-3; D might be TRBD1 (5 bases). The CDR3 is made up of 15 amino acids. V lost 1 base and J 6 bases, leaving 14 bases between the germline ends. The germline V gene has CDR1 SGHAT and CDR2 FQNNGV. This CDR3 reads CASSLGAGSSDTQYF. The CDR3 bases are TGTGCCAGCAGCTTAGGGGCAGGGTCGTCGGATACGCAGTATTTT.

This chain joins TRBV19 and TRBJ2-3, with TRBD1 matching over 7 bases. There are 16 residues in the CDR3. V lost 6 bases to trimming and J lost 0 bases; unmatched junction nucleotides: 9. Germline V gives CDR1 LNHDA, CDR2 SQIVND (reference sequence). In nucleotides, the CDR3 is TGTGCCAGTAGCAGGGGGTTGCGTGCTAGCACAGATACGCAGTATTTT. Translated, it gives CASSRGLRASTDTQYF.

Only one count was recorded for this clone. V is TRBV7-8 and J is TRBJ2-1; no clear D gene. Trimming left V 1 base short and J 9 bases short, with 10 bases between. The CDR3 extends over 13 amino acids. The germline gives CDR1 SGHVS, CDR2 FQNEAQ. The CDR3 nucleotides read TGTGCCAGCAGCTTAGGACGGGCCCCTGAGCAGTTCTTC. It encodes CASSLGRAPEQFF.

CDR3 DNA sequence: TGCAGCGGACGGAGCTCGAACACCGGGGAGCTGTTTTTT. It yields the protein CSGRSSNTGELFF. This chain uses TRBV29-1 with TRBJ2-2, with unresolved D. This CDR3 is built from 13 residues. Trimming stripped 7 bases from V and 0 bases from J, with 9 bases between. Germline CDR1 SQVTM, CDR2 ANQGSEA.

The chain joins TRBV19 to TRBJ1-2; D is ambiguous. Per the germline V gene, CDR1 is LNHDA and CDR2 is SQIVND (reference sequence). The CDR3 extends over 14 amino acids. Trimming stripped 1 base from V and 4 bases from J, with 10 bases between. This chain's CDR3 is CASSIGYGLYGYTF. In DNA, the CDR3 is TGTGCCAGTAGTATAGGTTACGGTCTCTATGGCTACACCTTC.

The rearrangement uses TRBV10-2 and TRBJ2-3; 12 bases map to TRBD2. This CDR3 is built from 15 residues. V gave up 6 bases and J gave up 6 bases; unmatched junction bases: 7. The germline V gene encodes CDR1 WSHSY and CDR2 SAAADI. CDR3 sequence reads: CASSLPSGGADTQYF. The CDR3 DNA reads as TGCGCCAGCAGCCTCCCTAGCGGGGGGGCTGATACGCAGTATTTT.

The chain is built from TRBV28 and TRBJ1-3, with no clear D. From germline, CDR1 is MDHEN and CDR2 SYDVKM. The CDR3 length is 14 residues. Trimming took 5 bases from V and 4 from J, leaving 12 bases between them. In nucleotides, the CDR3 is TGTGCCAGCAGTATACACAGACGGGGAAACACCATATATTTT. Residues: CASSIHRRGNTIYF.

This chain uses TRBV6-5 with TRBJ1-2; 8 bases are shared with TRBD1. The ends lost 6 bases at V and 1 base at J; junction bases unmatched: 7. CDR3 length: 15 residues. Germline V lookup: CDR1 MNHEY, CDR2 SVGAGI. This chain's CDR3 is CASRGGQGVNYGYTF. The CDR3 DNA follows: TGTGCCAGCAGAGGAGGACAGGGTGTTAACTATGGCTACACCTTC.

V and J are TRBV29-1 and TRBJ2-6; 7 bases match TRBD2. The CDR3 has 15 residues. Per the germline V gene, CDR1 is SQVTM and CDR2 is ANQGSEA. V shed 1 base, J shed 0 bases, and the junction held 0 bases outside the gene matches. The CDR3 sequence: CSVEAGGSGANVLTF. The CDR3 coding sequence is TGCAGCGTTGAAGCGGGGGGCTCTGGGGCCAACGTCCTGACTTTC.

This clone has just a few counts. The genes are TRBV11-2 and TRBJ1-4; no clear D gene. In germline, CDR1 is SGHAT, CDR2 FQNNGV. Deletions cut 3 bases from V and 0 bases from J, with 8 bases between. The CDR3 consists of 15 residues. The CDR3 sequence is CASSFRDATNEKLFF. The CDR3 DNA is TGTGCCAGCAGCTTCAGAGATGCAACTAATGAAAAACTGTTTTTT.

This clone came up once. The chain is built from TRBV7-6 and TRBJ2-7; the match to TRBD1 covers 9 bases. Germline CDR1 and CDR2: SGHVS and FNYEAQ. This CDR3 comprises 16 residues. V was pared by 2 bases and J by 3 bases, with 8 bases of the junction left unmatched. CDR3 amino acids: CASSLISGQGFYEQYF. DNA of the CDR3: TGTGCCAGCAGCTTAATCTCGGGACAGGGCTTCTACGAGCAGTACTTC.

The chain has TRBV19 and TRBJ1-2; a possible D gene is TRBD1 (5 bases). The CDR3 spans 12 residues. The germline V gene has CDR1 LNHDA and CDR2 SQIVND (reference sequence). V was pared by 3 bases and J by 6 bases, with 8 bases between. This CDR3 reads CASSIRQHGYTF. The CDR3 DNA reads as TGTGCCAGTAGTATTCGACAGCATGGCTACACCTTC.

Worth noting for this clone: The junction and the germline gene differ at one end; a read error may be behind it. The chain employs TRBV7-8 and TRBJ2-6; 7 nucleotides align to TRBD2. The germline V gene encodes CDR1 SGHVS and CDR2 FQNEAQ. The CDR3 spans 17 residues. The CDR3 spells CASSLDWAGAGANVLTF. As DNA, the CDR3 is TGTGCCAGCAGTTTAGACTGGGCGGGAGCTGGGGCCAACGTCCTGACTTTC. Full variable domain (remainder filled in from reference TRBV7-8 and TRBJ2-6): GAGVSQSPRYKVAKRGQDVALRCDPISGHVSLFWYQQALGQGPEFLTYFQNEAQLDKSGLPSDRFFAERPEGSVSTLKIQRTQQEDSAVYLCASSLDWAGAGANVLTFGAGSRLTVL.

The chain links TRBV29-1 to TRBJ1-5; D unclear. The CDR3 is 13 residues long. The germline gives CDR1 SQVTM, CDR2 ANQGSEA. Trimming left V 4 bases short and J 3 bases short, with 10 bases between. The CDR3 is CSVARDINQPQHF. The CDR3 DNA follows: TGCAGCGTTGCCCGGGATATCAATCAGCCCCAGCATTTT.

This clone came up once. This rearrangement joins TRBV10-1 to TRBJ2-1; no clear D. Looked up from germline, CDR1 is WNHNN and CDR2 is SYGVQD (reference sequence). V lost 2 bases to trimming and J lost 5 bases, with 10 bases between them. The CDR3 totals 14 residues. CDR3 DNA sequence: TGCGCCAGCAGTGAGATTTACAACAACAATGAGCAGTTCTTC. Amino acids: CASSEIYNNNEQFF.

The chain has TRBV9 and TRBJ2-7, with no clear D. V was trimmed by 0 bases and J by 0 bases, leaving 10 bases between them. The CDR3 length is 15 residues. Germline V gene lookup returns CDR1 SGDLS and CDR2 YYNGEE. CDR3 DNA: TGTGCCAGCAGCGTAGCTCCCGCCTACTCCTACGAGCAGTACTTC. Amino acids: CASSVAPAYSYEQYF.

Points on this clone: Other DNA sequences in this sample translate to the same CDR3. This chain links TRBV9 with TRBJ1-3, with D uncertain. Trimming took 2 bases from V and 0 from J, leaving 3 bases between them. Germline values: CDR1 SGDLS, CDR2 YYNGEE. The CDR3 has 13 amino acids. The CDR3 loop reads CASSVGSGNTIYF. CDR3 sequence (DNA): TGTGCCAGCAGCGTTGGCTCTGGAAACACCATATATTTT.

The V gene is TRBV11-2, the J gene TRBJ1-1; tentatively, D is TRBD1 (6 bases). Trimming left V 2 bases short and J 1 base short, with 11 bases between. Germline lookup yields CDR1 SGHAT and CDR2 FQNNGV. The CDR3 is 15 residues long. The CDR3 region is CASSLSDSPNTEAFF. CDR3 nucleotide sequence: TGTGCCAGCAGCTTATCGGACAGCCCGAACACTGAAGCTTTCTTT. Full variable domain (remainder filled in from reference TRBV11-2 and TRBJ1-1): EAGVAQSPRYKIIEKRQSVAFWCNPISGHATLYWYQQILGQGPKLLIQFQNNGVVDDSQLPKDRFSAERLKGVDSTLKIQPAKLEDSAVYLCASSLSDSPNTEAFFGQGTRLTVV.

The rearrangement joins TRBV28 to TRBJ2-7, with D unresolved. CDR1 is MDHEN and CDR2 is SYDVKM in the germline V gene. This CDR3 is built from 13 residues. V lost 6 bases and J 0 bases, leaving 9 bases between the germline ends. CDR3 amino acids: CASSPSVSYEQYF. DNA of the CDR3: TGTGCCAGCAGCCCCTCCGTCTCCTACGAGCAGTACTTC.

The chain links TRBV23-1 to TRBJ2-4; D gene uncertain. TRBV23-1 is assigned to the ORF class and has an uncertain function. Trimming cost V 3 bases and J 2 bases, with 11 bases left between them. CDR3 length: 15 amino acids. CDR3 residues: CASSHPAGTKNIQYF. CDR3 DNA sequence: TGCGCCAGCAGTCACCCAGCAGGTACCAAAAACATTCAGTACTTC.

V and J are TRBV25-1 and TRBJ2-7; TRBD1 aligns across 7 bases. The ends lost 9 bases at V and 3 bases at J; junction bases unmatched: 8. CDR3 size: 13 residues. Germline V gene sequence: CDR1 MGHDK, CDR2 SYGVNS. CDR3 nucleotides: TGTGCCAGTCTACAGGGGATTTTCTACGAGCAGTACTTC. Translation gives CASLQGIFYEQYF.

This clone was recorded only once. The V and J genes are TRBV5-1 and TRBJ2-1; the D gene is possibly TRBD1 (7 bases). The CDR3 length is 14 residues. CDR1 is SGHRS and CDR2 is YFSETQ in the germline V gene. V dropped 4 bases and J dropped 3 bases, with 11 bases sitting between them. The CDR3 nucleotides are TGCGCCAGCAGCGGGAGGACAGGCTACAATGAGCAGTTCTTC. It specifies CASSGRTGYNEQFF.

This clone has only one observation. The chain couples TRBV28 to TRBJ1-4; D not resolved. Looked up from germline, CDR1 is MDHEN and CDR2 is SYDVKM. The CDR3 runs 16 residues. V was shortened by 2 bases and J by 6 bases, with 16 bases between the two germline ends. CDR3 loop: CASSLILRITDEKLFF. CDR3 in DNA: TGTGCCAGCAGTTTAATTCTTCGGATAACGGATGAAAAACTGTTTTTT. The full variable domain, in which reference TRBV28 and TRBJ1-4 provide the parts outside the CDR3, is DVKVTQSSRYLVKRTGEKVFLECVQDMDHENMFWYRQDPGLGLRLIYFSYDVKMKEKGDIPEGYSVSREKKERFSLILESASTNQTSMYLCASSLILRITDEKLFFGSGTQLSVL.

The J gene is TRBJ1-1, the V gene TRBV19; 9 bases line up with TRBD1. V lost 6 bases, J lost 11 bases, and 10 bases stayed unmatched. The CDR3 covers 13 residues. The germline CDR1 and CDR2 sequences are LNHDA and SQIVND (reference sequence). CDR3 sequence (DNA): TGTGCCAGTAGCATGGGAGGGACAGGGAGGGCTTTCTTT. Protein product: CASSMGGTGRAFF. The full variable domain, rest sourced from reference TRBV19 and TRBJ1-1, is DGGITQSPKYLFRKEGQNVTLSCEQNLNHDAMYWYRQDPGQGLRLIYYSQIVNDFQKGDIAEGYSVSREKKESFPLTVTSAQKNPTAFYLCASSMGGTGRAFFGQGTRLTVV.